This T cell receptor (beta chain) is from a study of T cell responses to AZD1222 COVID-19 vaccine. The CDR3 runs 16 residues. V trimming: 3 bases; J trimming: 2 bases; junction bases outside the gene matches: 8. CDR1 SGHTA and CDR2 FQGNSA come from the germline V gene. TCRdb's table, derived via immunoSEQ multiplex PCR, lists solely in-frame clones and lacks some. This sample has 15,000 to 20,000 clones, with roughly 79% found just once. For this clone: Its target is not known.

Study-wide results and caveats: Most donors were white British, females outnumbered males, and clonal diversity was possibly underestimated. Repertoire collection took place solely once the T cell response had peaked.

Here the sequenced sample was peripheral blood, taken 28 days after the second AZD1222 dose. This chain connects TRBV7-2 to TRBJ2-3; TRBD1 matches 7 bases. The sequence came from an adult who received the AZD1222 COVID-19 vaccine. CDR3 nucleotide sequence: TGTGCCAGCAGCTTGAAGAGAGGGGGCTACACAGATACGCAGTATTTT. Its protein product is CASSLKRGGYTDTQYF.